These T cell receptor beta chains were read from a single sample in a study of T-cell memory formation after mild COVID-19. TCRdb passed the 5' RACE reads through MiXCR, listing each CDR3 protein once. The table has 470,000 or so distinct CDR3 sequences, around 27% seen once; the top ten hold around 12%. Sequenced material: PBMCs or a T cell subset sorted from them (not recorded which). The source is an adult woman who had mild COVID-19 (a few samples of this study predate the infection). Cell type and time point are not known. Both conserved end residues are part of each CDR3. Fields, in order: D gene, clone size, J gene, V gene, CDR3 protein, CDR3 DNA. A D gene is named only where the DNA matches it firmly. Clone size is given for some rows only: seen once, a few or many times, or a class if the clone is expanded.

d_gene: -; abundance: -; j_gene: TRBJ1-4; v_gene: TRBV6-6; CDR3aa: CASSYVRNEKLFF; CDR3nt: TGTGCCAGCAGTTACGTGCGGAATGAAAAACTGTTTTTT
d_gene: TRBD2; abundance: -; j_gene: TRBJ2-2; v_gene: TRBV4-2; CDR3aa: CASSRHGTSGMEELFF; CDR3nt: TGTGCCAGCAGCCGTCACGGGACTAGCGGGATGGAGGAGCTGTTTTTT
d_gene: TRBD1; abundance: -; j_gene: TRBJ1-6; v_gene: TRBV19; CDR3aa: CASSAGQGLFSPLHF; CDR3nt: TGTGCCAGTAGTGCCGGACAGGGTTTATTTTCACCCCTCCACTTT
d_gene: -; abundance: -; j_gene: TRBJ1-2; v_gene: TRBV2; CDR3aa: CASSEEFGGYTF; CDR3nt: TGTGCCAGCAGTGAAGAGTTTGGCGGCTACACCTTC
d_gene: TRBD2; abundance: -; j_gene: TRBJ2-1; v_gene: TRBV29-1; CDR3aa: CSVAKTSGGSYNEQFF; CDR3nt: TGCAGCGTTGCTAAGACTAGCGGGGGCTCCTACAATGAGCAGTTCTTC
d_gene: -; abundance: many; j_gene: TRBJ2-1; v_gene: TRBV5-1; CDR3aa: CASSRGLNEQFF; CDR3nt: TGCGCCAGCAGCCGAGGCCTCAATGAGCAGTTCTTC
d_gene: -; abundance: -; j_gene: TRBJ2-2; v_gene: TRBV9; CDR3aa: CASSVPYNTGELFF; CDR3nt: TGTGCCAGCAGCGTACCATACAACACCGGGGAGCTGTTTTTT
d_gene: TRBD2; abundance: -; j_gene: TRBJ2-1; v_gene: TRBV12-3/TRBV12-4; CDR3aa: CASSRSGGARNEQFF; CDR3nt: TGTGCCAGCAGTAGGAGCGGGGGGGCACGCAATGAGCAGTTCTTC
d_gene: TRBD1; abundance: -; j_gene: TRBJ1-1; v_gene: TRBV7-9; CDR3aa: CASSLAGQVEAFF; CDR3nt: TGTGCCAGCAGCTTAGCGGGACAGGTTGAAGCTTTCTTT
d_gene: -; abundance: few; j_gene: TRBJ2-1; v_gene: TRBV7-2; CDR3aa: CASSPWTLSSYNEQFF; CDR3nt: TGTGCCAGCAGTCCCTGGACCCTAAGCTCCTACAATGAGCAGTTCTTC
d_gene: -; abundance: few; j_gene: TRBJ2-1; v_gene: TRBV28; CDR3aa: CASIVIGRGLNEQFF; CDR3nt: TGTGCCAGCATCGTTATAGGGCGAGGTTTGAATGAGCAGTTCTTC
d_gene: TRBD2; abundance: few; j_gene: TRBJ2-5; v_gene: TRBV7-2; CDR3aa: CASSSSLAGVWETQYF; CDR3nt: TGTGCCAGCAGCTCCTCACTAGCGGGAGTATGGGAGACCCAGTACTTC
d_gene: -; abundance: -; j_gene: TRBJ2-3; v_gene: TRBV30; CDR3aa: CAWSHGTSPDTQYF; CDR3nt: TGTGCCTGGAGTCACGGGACCAGTCCCGATACGCAGTATTTT
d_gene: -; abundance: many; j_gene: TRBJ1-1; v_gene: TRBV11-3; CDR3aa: CASSFSFLTWEAFF; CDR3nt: TGTGCCAGCAGCTTCTCCTTTCTGACATGGGAGGCTTTCTTT
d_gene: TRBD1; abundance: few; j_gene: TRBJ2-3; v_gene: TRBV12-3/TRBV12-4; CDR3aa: CASTPGTGGRTDTQYF; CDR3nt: TGTGCCAGCACCCCCGGGACAGGGGGCCGCACAGATACGCAGTATTTT
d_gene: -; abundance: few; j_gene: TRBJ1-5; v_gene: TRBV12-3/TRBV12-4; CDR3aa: CASSSRGAGNQPQHF; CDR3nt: TGTGCCAGCAGCTCTAGGGGGGCAGGCAATCAGCCCCAGCATTTT
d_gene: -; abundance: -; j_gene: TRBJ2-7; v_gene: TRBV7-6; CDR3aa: CASSSTDEQYF; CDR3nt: TGTGCCAGCAGCTCCACAGACGAGCAGTACTTC
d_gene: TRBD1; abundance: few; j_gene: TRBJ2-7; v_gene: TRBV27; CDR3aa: CASSEATGAIYEQYF; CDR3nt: TGTGCCAGCAGTGAGGCTACAGGGGCTATCTACGAGCAGTACTTC
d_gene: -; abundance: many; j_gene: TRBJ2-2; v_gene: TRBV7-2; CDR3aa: CASSLNADGELFF; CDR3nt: TGTGCCAGCAGCCTAAACGCGGACGGGGAGCTGTTTTTT
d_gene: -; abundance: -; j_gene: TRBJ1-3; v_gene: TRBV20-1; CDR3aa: CSGRRPSGNTIYF; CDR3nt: TGCAGTGGTCGACGGCCTTCTGGAAACACCATATATTTT
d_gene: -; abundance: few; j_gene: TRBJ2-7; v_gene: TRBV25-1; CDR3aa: CASSERVGRGEQYF; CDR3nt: TGTGCCAGCAGTGAACGAGTAGGTAGGGGCGAGCAGTACTTC
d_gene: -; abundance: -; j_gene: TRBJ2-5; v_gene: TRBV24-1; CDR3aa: CATSGSQETQYF; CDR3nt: TGTGCCACCAGTGGGTCCCAAGAGACCCAGTACTTC
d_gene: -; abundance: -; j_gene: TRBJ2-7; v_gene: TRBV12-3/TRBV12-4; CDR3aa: CASRFIGGYEQYF; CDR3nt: TGTGCCAGCAGGTTCATCGGGGGCTACGAGCAGTACTTC
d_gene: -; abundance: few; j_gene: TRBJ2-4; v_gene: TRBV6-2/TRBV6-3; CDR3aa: CASSYPYSSKNIQYF; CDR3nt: TGTGCCAGCAGTTATCCCTACTCGTCCAAAAACATTCAGTACTTC
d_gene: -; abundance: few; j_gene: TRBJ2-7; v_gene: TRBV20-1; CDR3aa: CSARSQDYSYEQYF; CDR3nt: TGCAGTGCTAGATCACAGGACTACTCCTACGAGCAGTACTTC
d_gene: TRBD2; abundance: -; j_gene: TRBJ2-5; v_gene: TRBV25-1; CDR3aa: CASSEYGGRENQYF; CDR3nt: TGTGCCAGCAGTGAATATGGAGGGAGGGAGAACCAGTACTTC
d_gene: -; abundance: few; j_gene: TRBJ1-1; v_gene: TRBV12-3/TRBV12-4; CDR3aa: CASSWQTLNTEAFF; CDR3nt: TGTGCCAGCAGTTGGCAGACTTTGAACACTGAAGCTTTCTTT